Listed here are 18 T cell receptor beta chains from one sample, sequenced in a study of T cells in Graves' hyperthyroidism and ophthalmopathy. RNA transcripts provided the source from which TCR beta CDR3 regions were amplified. Using the HTBI primer set, a first-round RT-PCR was run on the TCR CDR3. Using its own MiXCR run on the multiplex PCR reads, TCRdb lists one record per CDR3 protein. The sample has some 270,000 distinct CDR3 sequences; around 24% are singletons. Source material: blood. The receptor source for this set is a woman aged 35 to 49 with Graves' ophthalmopathy.

The chain is built from TRBV19 and TRBJ1-2; D not certain. Germline V CDR1 and CDR2: LNHDA, SQIVND (reference sequence). CDR3 length: 15 residues. Trimming cost V 0 bases and J 6 bases, with 14 bases left between them. CDR3 in DNA: TGTGCCAGTAGTATAGAACAGTCGGCGCCGCATGGCTACACCTTC. As protein: CASSIEQSAPHGYTF.

This clonotype was detected many times. The J gene is TRBJ2-4, the V gene TRBV3-1; 7 bases fit TRBD1. V gave up 5 bases and J gave up 1 base; unmatched junction bases: 14. The CDR3 loop spans 18 amino acids. Per the germline V gene, CDR1 is LGHDT and CDR2 is YNNKEL (reference sequence). The CDR3, as DNA: TGTGCCAGCAGCTACGGACAGGAGATTGACTATGCCAAAAACATTCAGTACTTC. It codes for CASSYGQEIDYAKNIQYF.

This clonotype was seen more than once but under ten times. The chain links TRBV28 to TRBJ1-5, with 10 nucleotides matching TRBD1. The CDR3 loop spans 14 amino acids. Germline V gives CDR1 MDHEN, CDR2 SYDVKM. Unmatched junction bases numbered 6, after V lost 7 bases and J lost 6 bases. The DNA of the CDR3 is TGTGCCAGCAATCCGACAGGGGGCTTTCAGCCCCAGCATTTT. Encoded protein: CASNPTGGFQPQHF.

The sample holds many counts of this clonotype. J is TRBJ2-7 and V is TRBV6-2 or TRBV6-3; 9 bases match TRBD2. Germline-derived CDR1 and CDR2 are MNHEY and SVGEGT. CDR3 length: 18 residues. The V segment lost 0 bases and the J segment 0 bases; nucleotides outside the gene matches: 9. This chain's CDR3 is CASSYSLLAGTSSYEQYF. The CDR3 DNA reads TGTGCCAGCAGTTACTCTTTGCTAGCGGGAACCAGCTCCTACGAGCAGTACTTC.

J is TRBJ1-6 and V is TRBV12-3 or TRBV12-4, with a tentative D call TRBD1 (5 bases). CDR3 size: 12 residues. V lost 8 bases and J lost 6, with 8 bases in between. CDR3 DNA: TGTGCCAGCGCAGGGTTTAATTCACCCCTCCACTTT. Encoded protein: CASAGFNSPLHF.

This clonotype was detected ten times or more. This rearrangement joins TRBV12-3 or TRBV12-4 to TRBJ2-7; D may be TRBD1 (6 bases). V was trimmed by 7 bases and J by 3 bases, leaving 16 bases between them. The CDR3 has 14 residues. CDR3 residues: CASTLTGENYEQYF. In DNA form, the CDR3 reads TGTGCCAGCACTTTGACAGGAGAAAACTACGAGCAGTACTTC.

This clonotype was counted ten times or more. The V call is TRBV20-1, the J call TRBJ2-7; 10 nucleotides align to TRBD2. Germline CDR1 is DFQATT and CDR2 is SNEGSKA (reference sequence). J lost 1 base, V lost 0 bases, and 6 bases had no gene match. The CDR3 covers 16 residues. DNA for the CDR3: TGCAGTGCTAGAGATCCGGCTAGCGGGGGATCCTACGAGCAGTACTTC. Its protein product is CSARDPASGGSYEQYF.

Many counts were recorded for this clonotype. This rearrangement joins TRBV19 to TRBJ1-5; tentative D call: TRBD1 (6 bases). The germline V and J ends were trimmed by 7 bases and 1 base, with 11 bases remaining between them. The CDR3 extends over 14 amino acids. The germline V gene encodes CDR1 LNHDA and CDR2 SQIVND (reference sequence). The DNA for the CDR3 is TGTGCCAGTACCCCAGACAGGAGCAATCAGCCCCAGCATTTT. Its protein product is CASTPDRSNQPQHF.

This chain uses TRBV20-1 with TRBJ2-7; perhaps TRBD1 as D (5 bases). The CDR3 covers 14 residues. The V gene lost 6 bases and the J gene lost 2 bases, with 17 bases spanning the gap. Germline values: CDR1 DFQATT, CDR2 SNEGSKA (reference sequence). The CDR3 region is CSASGRPATYEQYF. The CDR3 coding sequence is TGCAGTGCATCAGGGCGGCCCGCCACCTACGAGCAGTACTTC.

This clonotype was seen repeatedly, ten times or more. The V gene is TRBV5-1, the J gene TRBJ2-7; D remains unclear. The V end lost 5 bases, the J end lost 0 bases, and 15 bases lay between the germline ends. The CDR3 loop spans 15 amino acids. Germline CDR1 SGHRS, CDR2 YFSETQ. The CDR3 sequence: CASRSRPDNSYEQYF. As DNA, the CDR3 is TGCGCCAGCAGATCGAGACCAGACAACTCCTACGAGCAGTACTTC.

As for this clonotype: At one boundary the junction diverges from the germline segment, which might be a read error. J is TRBJ1-2 and V is TRBV6-1; D uncertain. This CDR3 has 14 amino acids. Germline V gives CDR1 MNHNS, CDR2 SASEGT. The CDR3 reads CASSPIGRSYGYIF. CDR3 nucleotide sequence: TGTGCCAGCAGCCCTATAGGGCGTTCCTATGGCTACATCTTC.

This clonotype came up many times. In DNA form, the CDR3 reads TGTGCCAGCAGCCAAGGGGCTAGCGCTTACGGGGAGCAGTACTTC. Protein product: CASSQGASAYGEQYF. This chain connects TRBV3-1 to TRBJ2-7, with D possibly matching TRBD2 (6 bases). CDR1 and CDR2 from the germline V gene are LGHDT and YNNKEL (reference sequence). This CDR3 is 15 amino acids long. Trimming removed 1 base at V and 7 bases at J, with 17 bases between.

A word on this clonotype: This sequence may be a read error, since a much larger clone differs from it by one base. J is TRBJ2-4 and V is TRBV5-1, with TRBD1 identical over 9 bases. The CDR3 spans 18 residues. Germline CDR1 is SGHRS and CDR2 is YFSETQ. The J segment lost 2 bases and the V segment lost 0 bases, leaving 9 bases of the junction unmatched. The CDR3 is CASSLVVGTGPTKNIQYF. The CDR3 DNA reads as TGCGCCAGCAGCTTGGTGGTGGGGACAGGGCCAACCAAAAACATTCAGTACTTC.

This clonotype has at least ten counts. The chain employs TRBV7-9 and TRBJ2-5; 11 bases match TRBD1. Trimming cost V 4 bases and J 2 bases; bases outside gene matches: 6. Germline V gives CDR1 SEHNR, CDR2 FQNEAQ (reference sequence). This CDR3 spans 16 amino acids. The CDR3 protein is CASSYGTGGGQETQYF. The CDR3 DNA sequence: TGTGCCAGCAGCTACGGGACAGGGGGGGGACAAGAGACCCAGTACTTC.

This chain joins TRBV28 and TRBJ1-1; D unresolved. The CDR3 has 12 amino acids. Germline V gives CDR1 MDHEN, CDR2 SYDVKM. Trimming removed 8 bases at V and 7 bases at J, with 14 bases between. CDR3 protein: CASHPRVNEAFF. DNA of the CDR3: TGTGCCAGCCATCCTCGGGTAAATGAAGCTTTCTTT.

This clonotype was detected many times. The chain has TRBV28 and TRBJ1-1, with D possibly matching TRBD1 (6 bases). The germline CDR1 and CDR2 sequences are MDHEN and SYDVKM. The CDR3 is 14 amino acids. Trimming removed 5 bases from V and 3 bases from J, with 13 bases in between. The CDR3 coding sequence is TGTGCCAGCAGTACCCGGGACACCTACACTGAAGCTTTCTTT. Residues: CASSTRDTYTEAFF.

This clonotype was observed many times. A much bigger clone sits one base away, suggesting this may be a read error. The genes are TRBV12-3 or TRBV12-4 and TRBJ1-1; 7 nucleotides agree with TRBD1. The length of the CDR3 is 16 residues. CDR3 sequence reads: CAGSLGQTMKNTEAFF. The CDR3 nucleotides read TGTGCCGGCAGTCTGGGACAGACTATGAAGAACACTGAAGCTTTCTTT.

This clonotype was counted ten times or more. The CDR3 sequence is CASSYSREQYF. CDR3 coding DNA: TGTGCCAGCAGTTACTCGCGGGAGCAGTACTTC. This chain links TRBV6-2 or TRBV6-3 with TRBJ2-7; D is uncertain. Germline V gene lookup returns CDR1 MNHEY and CDR2 SVGEGT. V dropped 0 bases and J dropped 7 bases, with 4 bases sitting between them. The CDR3 extends over 11 amino acids.